The text below deals with one TCR beta chain. Its cognate antigen is unknown. It was healthy bone marrow donors who served as donors. The sample is drawn from a study of cytomegalovirus exposure and HLA in healthy donors. Study-level results: For TCR beta chains, V- and J-gene trimming was later linked to a missense DCLRE1C variant.

This PCR relied on a set of 60 Vbeta primers and 13 Jbeta primers. Generated by immunoSEQ multiplex PCR, the TCRdb table keeps only in-frame clones and is missing some. The sample has some 190,000 clones, approximately 87% seen once. The receptor was isolated from a man aged 25-40 years in good health and CMV-seronegative. The sequencing input was PBMCs.

The CDR3 protein is CASSAAGEGTQYF. DNA of the CDR3: TGTGCCAGCAGTGCCGCAGGGGAAGGGACCCAGTACTTC. The genes are TRBV2 and TRBJ2-5, with D possibly being TRBD1 (6 bases). Trimming cost V 4 bases and J 7 bases, with 13 bases left between them. This CDR3 comprises 13 residues. Germline V gene lookup returns CDR1 SNHLY and CDR2 FYNNEI.